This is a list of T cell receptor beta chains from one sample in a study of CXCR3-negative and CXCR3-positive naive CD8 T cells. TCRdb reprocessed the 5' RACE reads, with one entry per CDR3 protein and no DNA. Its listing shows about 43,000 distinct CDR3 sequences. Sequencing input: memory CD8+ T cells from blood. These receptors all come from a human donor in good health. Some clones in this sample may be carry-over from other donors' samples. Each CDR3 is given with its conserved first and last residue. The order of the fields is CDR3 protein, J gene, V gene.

CASSQDRTSGVNNEQFF | TRBJ2-1 | TRBV4-3
CASSQLPRMTRGKLFF | TRBJ1-4 | TRBV4-1
CASSQGASGAGYYEQYF | TRBJ2-7 | TRBV14
CASSSYNEQFF | TRBJ2-1 | TRBV13
CASSQLDSAIDYEQYF | TRBJ2-7 | TRBV16
CAWTGGTYEQYF | TRBJ2-7 | TRBV30
CASSLLAGAPYEQYF | TRBJ2-7 | TRBV27
CASSLTGLNTEAFF | TRBJ1-1 | TRBV3-1
CSARDYRESNTGELFF | TRBJ2-2 | TRBV20-1
CASSTSPGAYEQYF | TRBJ2-7 | TRBV6-5
CSVRVGGGYEQYF | TRBJ2-7 | TRBV29-1
CATSLPQRGADTQYF | TRBJ2-3 | TRBV15
CASSPTGGDTQYF | TRBJ2-3 | TRBV7-9
CASSFSRRGLAKNIQYF | TRBJ2-4 | TRBV28
CASSPLRTDYTGELFF | TRBJ2-2 | TRBV4-3
CASGMSGSEQYF | TRBJ2-7 | TRBV6-5
CASSFYSGGAYNEQFF | TRBJ2-1 | TRBV7-3
CASSIGLGSGELFF | TRBJ2-2 | TRBV19
CSVGGSTGQPQHF | TRBJ1-5 | TRBV29-1
CSDTRGTLDTQYF | TRBJ2-3 | TRBV29-1
CASTTSGGLYNEQFF | TRBJ2-1 | TRBV19
CASSSGARAYNEQFF | TRBJ2-1 | TRBV28
CASSIGTRAINQPQHF | TRBJ1-5 | TRBV19
CASNPTGGNTEAFF | TRBJ1-1 | TRBV7-8
CASTPDPQAFYEQYF | TRBJ2-7 | TRBV28
CASSWTGGELQETQYF | TRBJ2-5 | TRBV7-9
CASSNGAAYNEQFF | TRBJ2-1 | TRBV5-1
CSVVSWREREEQYF | TRBJ2-7 | TRBV29-1
CASIPGRADNEQFF | TRBJ2-1 | TRBV12-3/TRBV12-4
CAARLAGALCPSTDTQYF | TRBJ2-3 | TRBV23-1
CASSEWSNQPQHF | TRBJ1-5 | TRBV6-2/TRBV6-3
CASREENYHNEQFF | TRBJ2-1 | TRBV6-2/TRBV6-3
CSAREVGGLDTEAFF | TRBJ1-1 | TRBV20-1
CASSHVRDYEQYF | TRBJ2-7 | TRBV14
CAISAGHPAGYNEQFF | TRBJ2-1 | TRBV10-3
CASSLAGSAQEQYF | TRBJ2-7 | TRBV7-9
CASSSTYTGELFF | TRBJ2-2 | TRBV6-2/TRBV6-3
CASSPTGGEQFF | TRBJ2-1 | TRBV3-1
CASSDLLAGEQFF | TRBJ2-1 | TRBV6-4
CASSQVGDEDEQFF | TRBJ2-1 | TRBV4-1
CASSRTSGDTEAFF | TRBJ1-1 | TRBV3-1
CSVDEGTTNYGYTF | TRBJ1-2 | TRBV29-1
CASSQDPGGGAPGELFF | TRBJ2-2 | TRBV4-2
CASSYSTGRTPRGTEAFF | TRBJ1-1 | TRBV6-5
CASSPPITGAGDEQYF | TRBJ2-7 | TRBV28
CASSYGGDPYF | TRBJ2-7 | TRBV6-2/TRBV6-3
CASSEGTTNTGELFF | TRBJ2-2 | TRBV9
CASSNRDSQKEAFF | TRBJ1-1 | TRBV28
CASSQGTGGFYEQYF | TRBJ2-7 | TRBV14
CASSVRDGSYEQYF | TRBJ2-7 | TRBV9